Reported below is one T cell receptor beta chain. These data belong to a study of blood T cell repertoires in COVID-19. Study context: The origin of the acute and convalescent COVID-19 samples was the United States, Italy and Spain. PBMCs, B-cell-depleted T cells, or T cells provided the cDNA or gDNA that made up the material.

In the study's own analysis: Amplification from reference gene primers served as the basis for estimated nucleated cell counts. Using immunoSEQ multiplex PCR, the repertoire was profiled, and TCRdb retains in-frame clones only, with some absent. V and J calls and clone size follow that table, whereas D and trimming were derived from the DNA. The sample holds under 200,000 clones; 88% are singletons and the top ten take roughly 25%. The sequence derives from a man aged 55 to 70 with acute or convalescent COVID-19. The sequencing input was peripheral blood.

In DNA form, the CDR3 reads TGTGCCAGCAGTGAGACTACCGGGAGCTTCTCTGGAAACACCATATATTTT. Translation: CASSETTGSFSGNTIYF. The chain joins TRBV2 to TRBJ1-3; no clear D. CDR3 length: 17 residues. Germline V gives CDR1 SNHLY, CDR2 FYNNEI. V lost 3 bases and J 0 bases, leaving 15 bases between the germline ends.